The following is a T cell receptor (beta chain) sequence with its context. Its antigen is still unknown. No much larger clonotype is one base removed from it; base qualities were not supplied. This record comes from a study of T-cell memory formation after mild COVID-19 (dated by TCRdb to about 2021). Study-level background: TCR sequence clusters from the two donors were found to be largely donor specific. The cohort comprised two young, previously healthy adult volunteers, one female and one male. Longitudinal TCRalpha and TCRbeta repertoire sequencing tracked T-cell clones expanding and contracting after mild COVID-19 in two donors. Paper-wide results and their limitations: The detection of some responding clones in pre-infection memory suggests that pre-existing cross-reactive memory T cells joined the SARS-CoV-2 response. From day 15 to 85, contracting clones showed balanced CD4/CD8 phenotypes, whereas a second wave of clones that expanded from day 15 to 37 leaned towards CD4+. The second-wave clones that peaked on day 37 were not confirmed to be SARS-CoV-2 specific. Contracting CD4+ clones appeared mostly in the CM and EM memory subsets, whereas CD8+ clones were enriched in EMRA. The study included only a couple of mild cases, and larger cohorts that include severe cases with pre-infection samples were judged to be necessary.

Sequencer: Illumina NovaSeq 6000. TCRalpha and TCRbeta cDNA libraries were constructed by 5'RACE with constant-segment primers, with sample barcodes and unique molecular identifiers being introduced. RNA was extracted from every sample with Trizol reagent. Library amplification was performed in two PCR steps, and a second sample barcode and Illumina TruSeq adapters were introduced in the second step. Libraries were sequenced on an Illumina NovaSeq with 2 x 150 bp paired-end reads. As for the original processing: Demultiplexing of reads and collapsing into UMI-guided consensus sequences were performed with migec v1.2.7. Using mixcr v2.1.11, UMI consensuses were aligned to TRA and TRB V and J templates and then assembled into clonotypes. A clonotype was counted as expanded or contracted only if both edgeR and NoisET called the change significant, with noise models trained on biological replicates. For edgeR calls, the thresholds were a false discovery rate-adjusted p below 0.01 and a log2 fold-change of 1. As an exploratory analysis of dynamics, max-normalized trajectories of the 1000 most abundant clonotypes were examined by PCA with hierarchical clustering. The CD4 or CD8 phenotype of responding clones was assigned using the separately sequenced CD4+ and CD8+ repertoires. TCRdb reworked the public reads: Q25 trimming with fastp, MiXCR clone assembly, productive beta chains retained. CDR3 protein duplicates are merged, each entry listing the most common genes and DNA. Here the V and J calls rest on TCRdb's processing, not on the authors' analysis. The sample table shows over 150,000 distinct CDR3 sequences, and around 13% are seen once. The ten top clones hold more than 3% of the sample.

PBMCs were isolated by Ficoll-Paque density gradient centrifugation. Cut back by 9 bases and 8 bases, the V and J ends lie 15 bases apart. Its CDR3 holds 12 amino acids, cysteine through phenylalanine. The read is trimmed to its CDR3 DNA, 36 bases read in frame from base 1. CDR1 KGHDR and CDR2 SFDVKD are derived from the germline V gene. The rearrangement joined TRBV24-1 to TRBJ1-1; tentative D gene TRBD1, with 6 bases matching. The TCR sequence derives from a man aged 18 to 30 who had mild COVID-19 (a few samples of this study predate the infection). The sample titles of this study are shuffled in the database, so cell type and time point are left out; the donor was told from shared clones. Sequenced sample: PBMCs or a T cell subset sorted from them (not recorded which). The DNA sequence follows: TGTGCCACCCAGGGGCACGGGCCCGAAGCTTTCTTT. Translated, this is CATQGHGPEAFF.